This T cell receptor beta chain was profiled in a study of T cells expressing NK-cell markers. In the study overall: It was sorted CD3+CD56-NKG2C+, CD3+CD56+NKG2C- and CD3+CD56+NKG2C+ T cells that provided the TCR beta repertoires. Seven donors tested HCMV-seropositive and one tested seronegative among the eight sequenced.

General observations from the study: A range of about 1.0-7.0% of CD8+ T cells consisted of dominant NKG2C+ clonotypes in roughly 6 donors.

Template switching by 5'RACE with UMIs generated the TCR beta cDNA. TCRdb reprocessed the 5' RACE reads; each CDR3 protein has one entry and no DNA is given. The specimen's table records just under 150,000 distinct CDR3 sequences. Germline CDR1 reads SGHVS; CDR2 reads FNYEAQ. The length of the CDR3 is 18 residues. With regard to this clonotype: Its antigen is undetermined.

The genes are TRBV7-6 and TRBJ2-1; with no DNA, the TCRdb D assignment of TRBD2 cannot be verified. Sequencing was performed on blood T cells: a sorted CD56 or NKG2C T cell subset, CD4+ or CD8+ T cells, or bulk PBMC T cells (not recorded which). The sequence derives from a young man in good health. The CDR3 is CASSAGDYASSAGNEQFF.